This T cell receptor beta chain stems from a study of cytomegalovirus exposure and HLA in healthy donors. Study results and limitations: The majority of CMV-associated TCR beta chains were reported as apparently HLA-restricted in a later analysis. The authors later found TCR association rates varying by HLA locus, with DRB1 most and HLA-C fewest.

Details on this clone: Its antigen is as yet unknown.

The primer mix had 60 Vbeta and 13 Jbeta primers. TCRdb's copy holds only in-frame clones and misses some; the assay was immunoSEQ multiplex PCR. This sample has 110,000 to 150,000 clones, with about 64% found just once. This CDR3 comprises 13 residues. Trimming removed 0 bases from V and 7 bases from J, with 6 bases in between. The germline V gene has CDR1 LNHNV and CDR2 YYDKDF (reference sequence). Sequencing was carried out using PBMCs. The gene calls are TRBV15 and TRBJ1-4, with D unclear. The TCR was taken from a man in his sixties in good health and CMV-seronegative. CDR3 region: CATSRDIGEKLFF. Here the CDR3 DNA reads TGTGCCACCAGCAGAGATATCGGTGAAAAACTGTTTTTT.